This T cell receptor (beta chain) was found in a study of shared clonotypes between healthy human individuals. Regarding the study as a whole: It was observed that approximately 5% of naive CD4 clonotypes were shared across a handful of donors. Larger estimated richness was generally recorded for naive subsets relative to memory subsets. Non-shared clonotypes displayed generation probabilities falling below those of clonotypes present in all four donors.

Naive CD4+ cells were CD45RA-selected; the remaining cells were memory. Concerning this clone itself: Its antigen is not identified.

Clones were sequenced by immunoSEQ multiplex PCR, and TCRdb holds only the in-frame ones, with some missing. The sample contains some 1,600,000 clones, 95% to 99% of which appear only once. V lost 0 bases, J lost 5 bases, and 3 bases stayed unmatched. Germline CDR1 is MNHEY and CDR2 is SVGAGI. This CDR3 is built from 15 residues. The TCR comes from a man aged 25 to 40 in good health. The chain uses TRBV6-5 and TRBJ2-5, with TRBD1 matching over 10 bases. Sequenced material: naive CD4+ T cells sorted from blood. The sample's subset: CD45RA+ positively selected. Written as DNA, the CDR3 is TGTGCCAGCAGTTACTCGGGACAGGGGCCGGAGACCCAGTACTTC. Translation: CASSYSGQGPETQYF.